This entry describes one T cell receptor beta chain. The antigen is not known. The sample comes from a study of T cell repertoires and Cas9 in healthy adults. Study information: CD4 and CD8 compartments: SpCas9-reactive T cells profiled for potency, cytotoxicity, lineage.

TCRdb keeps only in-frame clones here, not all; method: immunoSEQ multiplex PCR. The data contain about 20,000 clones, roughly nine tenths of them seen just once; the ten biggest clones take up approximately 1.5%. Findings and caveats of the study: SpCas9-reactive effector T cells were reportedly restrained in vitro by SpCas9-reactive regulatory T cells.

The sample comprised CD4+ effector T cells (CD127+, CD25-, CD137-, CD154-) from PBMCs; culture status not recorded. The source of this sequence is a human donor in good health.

CDR3 sequence reads: CASSLGTGGEQYF. For the CDR3, the DNA is TGTGCCAGCAGCTTGGGCACGGGAGGGGAGCAGTACTTC. The chain couples TRBV5-6 to TRBJ2-7; 8 bases line up with TRBD2. In germline, CDR1 is SGHDT, CDR2 YYEEEE. J was trimmed by 7 bases and V by 0 bases; bases with no gene match: 3. This CDR3 has 13 amino acids.